Below are 9 T cell receptor beta chains sequenced from a single sample in a study of T-cell reconstitution after alpha-beta-depleted transplantation in children. Unique molecular identifiers were used in preparing the TCRbeta library. TCRdb processed the PCR reads anew with MiXCR; each CDR3 protein has one entry. The profile shows about 400,000 distinct CDR3 sequences, about a sixth of them singletons. This sample comprised PBMCs, mostly from graft donor cells, obtained 360 days after TCRalphabeta/CD19-depleted stem cell transplant. The receptors come from a boy under two years old who had a stem cell transplant for Wiskott-Aldrich syndrome, so the T cells may come from the graft donor.

This clonotype showed up many times. The chain is built from TRBV9 and TRBJ2-5; D ambiguous. The germline V gene has CDR1 SGDLS and CDR2 YYNGEE. There are 14 residues in the CDR3. The V end was cut by 0 bases, the J end by 0 bases, with 6 bases between. DNA for the CDR3: TGTGCCAGCAGCGTAGGCCGGTACCAAGAGACCCAGTACTTC. Protein product: CASSVGRYQETQYF.

This clonotype has a handful of counts. V gene TRBV29-1 combines with J gene TRBJ2-5, with D possibly TRBD2 on 7 matching bases. CDR3 size: 12 residues. V was trimmed by 3 bases and J by 5 bases, leaving 10 bases between them. Germline assignment: CDR1 SQVTM and CDR2 ANQGSEA. The CDR3 bases are TGCAGCGTTGATAAGGGGGGGGAGACCCAGTACTTC. Amino acids: CSVDKGGETQYF.

V gene TRBV20-1 combines with J gene TRBJ2-1, with 9 bases aligning to TRBD2. The CDR3 sequence is 14 residues long. Germline V gene lookup returns CDR1 DFQATT and CDR2 SNEGSKA (reference sequence). V was clipped by 4 bases and J by 6 bases; unmatched bases: 7. CDR3 nucleotides: TGCAGTGCTATTTGGCTAGCGGGACTCAATGAGCAGTTCTTC. Its translation: CSAIWLAGLNEQFF.

For this clonotype: It may be a read error: a sequence one base away is much more abundant. The chain joins TRBV3-1 to TRBJ2-1; 13 nucleotides line up with TRBD2. In germline, CDR1 is LGHDT, CDR2 YNNKEL (reference sequence). The CDR3 spans 19 residues. The CDR3 is CGSSQELAGGISSYNEQFF. In DNA, the CDR3 is TGTGGCAGCAGCCAAGAACTAGCGGGAGGGATAAGCTCCTACAATGAGCAGTTCTTC.

This clonotype has just a few counts. The J gene is TRBJ2-3, the V gene TRBV27; 11 nucleotides line up with TRBD2. The germline V gene has CDR1 MNHEY and CDR2 SMNVEV (reference sequence). The V segment lost 4 bases and the J segment 5 bases; nucleotides outside the gene matches: 5. This CDR3 is 15 amino acids long. The CDR3 loop is CASSWLAGGGDTQYF. CDR3 DNA: TGTGCCAGCAGTTGGCTAGCGGGAGGTGGAGATACGCAGTATTTT.

The rearrangement joins TRBV12-3 or TRBV12-4 to TRBJ1-5, with 7 bases aligning to TRBD1. J gave up 0 bases and V 5 bases, and 4 bases lay outside the gene matches. The CDR3 extends over 15 amino acids. CDR3 sequence (DNA): TGTGCCAGCAGTAGACAGGGCGATAGCAATCAGCCCCAGCATTTT. Translation: CASSRQGDSNQPQHF.

V is TRBV20-1 and J is TRBJ1-4; D is unresolved. Germline V CDR1 and CDR2: DFQATT, SNEGSKA (reference sequence). The ends were cut back, 3 bases at V and 4 bases at J, with 6 bases in the middle. This CDR3 spans 12 amino acids. CDR3 amino acids: CSARGSNEKLFF. The CDR3 coding sequence is TGCAGTGCTAGGGGCAGTAATGAAAAACTGTTTTTT.

In this sample, this clonotype turned up many times. The genes are TRBV10-3 and TRBJ2-3, with D perhaps matching TRBD1 or TRBD2 (5 bases each). CDR3 length equals 17 residues. The germline V gene has CDR1 ENHRY and CDR2 SYGVKD. V shed 4 bases and J shed 2 bases, with 19 bases lying between them. CDR3 sequence: CAISGDTQEVPTDTQYF. In DNA, the CDR3 is TGTGCCATCAGTGGGGATACACAGGAGGTCCCCACAGATACGCAGTATTTT.

This clonotype was seen at least ten times. V is TRBV29-1 and J is TRBJ2-1, with D perhaps matching TRBD1 (6 bases). V was trimmed by 5 bases and J by 1 base, leaving 9 bases between them. The germline V gene encodes CDR1 SQVTM and CDR2 ANQGSEA. This CDR3 has 13 amino acids. The CDR3: CSVRTVSYNEQFF. As DNA, the CDR3 is TGCAGCGTTCGGACAGTTTCCTACAATGAGCAGTTCTTC.